Described below is a single T cell receptor beta chain sequence and its context. What it binds is not known. This table comes from immunoSEQ multiplex PCR, and its TCRdb copy is limited to in-frame clones, with some not included. In the table there are about 110,000 clones, approximately 86% of which are singletons. This sample stems from a study of T cell responses to AZD1222 COVID-19 vaccine. Study-wide points: After two AZD1222 doses, spike-specific TCR breadth and depth rose versus day 0.

V was pared by 5 bases and J by 8 bases, with 6 bases between. From germline, CDR1 is SGHNT and CDR2 YENEEA. This CDR3 is 11 amino acids long. This TCR derives from an adult in good health. The rearrangement uses TRBV11-3 and TRBJ2-2; no firm D call. The sample was peripheral blood, taken on day 0 of AZD1222 vaccination. As DNA, the CDR3 is TGTGCCAGCAGCCCCCATGGGGAGCTGTTTTTT. Translation: CASSPHGELFF.